One and the same sample provided the 7 T cell receptor beta chains below, sequenced in a study of T-cell reconstitution after alpha-beta-depleted transplantation in children. A TCRbeta library incorporating unique molecular identifiers was prepared. Each CDR3 protein is one row after TCRdb ran MiXCR on the PCR reads. The data hold hundreds of thousands of distinct CDR3 sequences, with approximately 9% observed a single time. Sequencing used PBMCs from the stem cell graft donor, obtained from the stem cell graft. The receptor set was obtained from a human donor who donated a stem cell graft to a child with acute lymphoblastic leukemia.

This clonotype has a count of ten or more. V gene TRBV6-6 combines with J gene TRBJ1-1, with D possibly being TRBD1 (5 bases). The V and J ends lost 2 bases and 8 bases respectively, with 6 bases between them. The V gene's germline CDR1 is MNHNY and CDR2 SVGAGI (reference sequence). The CDR3 is 11 amino acids. CDR3 nucleotides: TGTGCCAGCAGTTACCGGGGGGAAGCTTTCTTT. Its translation: CASSYRGEAFF.

This clonotype was seen only a few times. CDR3 region: CASSLSTGFNQPQHF. The CDR3 bases are TGTGCCAGCAGTTTATCAACAGGCTTCAATCAGCCCCAGCATTTT. This chain joins TRBV12-3 or TRBV12-4 and TRBJ1-5; tentatively, D is TRBD1 (5 bases). The CDR3 loop spans 15 amino acids. V was shortened by 2 bases and J by 3 bases, with 11 bases between the two germline ends.

This clonotype was picked up many times. The chain combines TRBV5-6 with TRBJ2-3, with D possibly TRBD1 on 6 matching bases. V was trimmed by 5 bases and J by 2 bases, leaving 15 bases between them. This CDR3 contains 15 residues. Germline CDR1 and CDR2: SGHDT and YYEEEE. CDR3 bases: TGTGCCAGCAGGCGGCGGACAGTCTTCACAGATACGCAGTATTTT. This sequence encodes CASRRRTVFTDTQYF.

This rearrangement joins TRBV3-1 to TRBJ1-1, with D maybe TRBD1 (5 bases). V lost 7 bases and J 4 bases, leaving 10 bases between the germline ends. The CDR3 has 12 residues. CDR1 is LGHDT, CDR2 YNNKEL, per germline (reference sequence). CDR3 sequence: CASTGGPTEAFF. CDR3 DNA: TGTGCCAGCACGGGGGGACCCACTGAAGCTTTCTTT.

The genes are TRBV20-1 and TRBJ1-4; D is perhaps TRBD1 (5 bases). This CDR3 is built from 13 residues. The germline CDR1 and CDR2 sequences are DFQATT and SNEGSKA (reference sequence). The V and J ends lost 6 bases and 4 bases respectively, with 12 bases between them. The chain's CDR3 is CSAEERGNEKLFF. As DNA, the CDR3 is TGCAGTGCCGAGGAGAGGGGTAATGAAAAACTGTTTTTT.

At least ten counts were recorded for this clonotype. This sequence joins TRBV6-2 or TRBV6-3 and TRBJ2-3; D is perhaps TRBD1 or TRBD2 (5 bases each). This CDR3 region has 15 residues. Germline CDR1 MNHEY, CDR2 SVGEGT. Between the trimmed V and J ends, which lost 6 bases and 4 bases, there was a span of 17 bases. CDR3 amino acids: CASRIRGAGPDTQYF. The CDR3, as DNA: TGTGCCAGCAGGATTCGGGGCGCCGGTCCAGATACGCAGTATTTT.

The chain combines TRBV20-1 with TRBJ1-6; 8 bases line up with TRBD1. CDR1 and CDR2 from the germline V gene are DFQATT and SNEGSKA (reference sequence). V shed 4 bases and J 7 bases; nucleotides not matched to a gene: 6. The CDR3 extends over 14 amino acids. CDR3 sequence reads: CSAKDRDLNSPLHF. Here the CDR3 DNA reads TGCAGTGCTAAGGACAGGGACCTCAATTCACCCCTCCACTTT.